This TCR beta chain was observed in a study of CD8 T cells in Susac syndrome. TCR beta sequencing covered blood CD8+ and CD4+ T cells. Negative isolation was used for CD8+ and CD4+ T cells and FACS enrichment for TEMRA cells. An input of about 0.45 to 1 ug of RNA was subjected to reverse transcription using random hexamers. An immunoSEQ multiplex PCR generated amplified TCR beta CDR3 products spanning 54 Vbeta and 13 Jbeta. TCRdb reprocessed the immunoSEQ multiplex PCR reads with MiXCR, giving one entry per CDR3 protein. The sample shows approximately 80,000 distinct CDR3 sequences, approximately 94% of them seen only once. The germline V and J ends were trimmed by 8 bases and 5 bases, with 9 bases remaining between them. Germline CDR1 reads SGHTA; CDR2 reads FQGNSA. The CDR3 covers 11 residues. Findings of the study overall: The study found that Susac CD8+ clonal expansion peaked in TEMRA cells and active patients.

This clonotype has just a few counts. Its specificity is not known. The V and J genes are TRBV7-2 and TRBJ2-5; D not resolved. Sequenced material: CD8+ T cells from PBMCs. The origin of this receptor is a human donor with Susac syndrome. The CDR3 reads CASSVVETQYF. CDR3 sequence (DNA): TGTGCCAGCTCCGTGGTCGAGACCCAGTACTTC.